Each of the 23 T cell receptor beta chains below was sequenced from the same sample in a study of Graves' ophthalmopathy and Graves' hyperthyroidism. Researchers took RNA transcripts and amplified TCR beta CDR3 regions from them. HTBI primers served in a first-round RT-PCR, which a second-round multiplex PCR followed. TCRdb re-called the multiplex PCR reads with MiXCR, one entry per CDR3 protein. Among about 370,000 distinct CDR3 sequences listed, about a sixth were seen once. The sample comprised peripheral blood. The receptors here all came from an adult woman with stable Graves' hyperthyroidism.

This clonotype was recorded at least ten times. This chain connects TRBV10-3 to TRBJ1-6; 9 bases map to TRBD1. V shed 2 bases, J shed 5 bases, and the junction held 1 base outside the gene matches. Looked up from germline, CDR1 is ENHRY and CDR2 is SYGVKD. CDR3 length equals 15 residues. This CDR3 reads CAISEGTGHNSPLHF. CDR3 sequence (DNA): TGTGCCATCAGTGAGGGGACAGGGCATAATTCACCCCTCCACTTT.

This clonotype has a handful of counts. CDR3 nucleotides: TGTGCCAGCAGCTTAGTACAGGGGAAATATAATTCACCCCTCCACTTT. Residues: CASSLVQGKYNSPLHF. The chain is built from TRBV11-2 and TRBJ1-6; 7 bases align to TRBD1. This CDR3 is built from 16 residues. Unmatched junction bases numbered 4, after V lost 1 base and J lost 4 bases. Germline-derived CDR1 and CDR2 are SGHAT and FQNNGV.

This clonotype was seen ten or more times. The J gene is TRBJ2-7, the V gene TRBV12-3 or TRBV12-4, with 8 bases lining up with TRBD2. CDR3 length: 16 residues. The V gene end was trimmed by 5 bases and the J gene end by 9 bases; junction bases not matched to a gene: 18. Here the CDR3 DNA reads TGTGCCAGCAGTGGGACTAGTCGCCTAGTTGGGGGAGGGCAGTACTTC. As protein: CASSGTSRLVGGGQYF.

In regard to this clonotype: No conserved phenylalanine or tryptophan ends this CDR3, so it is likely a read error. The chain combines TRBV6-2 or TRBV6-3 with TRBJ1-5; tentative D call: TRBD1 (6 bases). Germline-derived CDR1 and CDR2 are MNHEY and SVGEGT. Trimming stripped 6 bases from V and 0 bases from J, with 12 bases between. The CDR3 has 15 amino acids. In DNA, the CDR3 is TGTGCCAGCAGACAGGGAGACTATAGCAATCAGCCCCAGCATCTT. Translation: CASRQGDYSNQPQHL.

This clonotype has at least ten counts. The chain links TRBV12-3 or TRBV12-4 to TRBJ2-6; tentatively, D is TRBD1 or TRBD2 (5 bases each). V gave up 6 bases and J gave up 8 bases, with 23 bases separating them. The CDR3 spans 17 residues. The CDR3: CASSNILDRDGPNVLTF. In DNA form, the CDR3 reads TGTGCCAGCAGCAACATTTTAGACCGGGACGGCCCCAACGTCCTGACTTTC.

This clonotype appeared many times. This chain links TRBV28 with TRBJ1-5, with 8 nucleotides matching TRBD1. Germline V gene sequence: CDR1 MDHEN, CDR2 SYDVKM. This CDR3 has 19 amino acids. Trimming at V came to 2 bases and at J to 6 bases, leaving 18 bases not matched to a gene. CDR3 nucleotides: TGTGCCAGCAGTTTACAGCCCGGACAGGGACAAAGGGGAGGTCAGCCCCAGCATTTT. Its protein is CASSLQPGQGQRGGQPQHF.

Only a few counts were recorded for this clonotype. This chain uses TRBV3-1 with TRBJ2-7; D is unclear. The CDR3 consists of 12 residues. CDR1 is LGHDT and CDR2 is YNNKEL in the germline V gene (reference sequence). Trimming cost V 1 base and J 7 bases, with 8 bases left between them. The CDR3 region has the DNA TGTGCCAGCAGCCAAGGAGGATGGGAGCAGTACTTC. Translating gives CASSQGGWEQYF.

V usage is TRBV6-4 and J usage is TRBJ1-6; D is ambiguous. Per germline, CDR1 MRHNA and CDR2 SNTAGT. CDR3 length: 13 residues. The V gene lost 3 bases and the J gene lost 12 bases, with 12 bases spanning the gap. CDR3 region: CASSESRTLPLHF. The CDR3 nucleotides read TGTGCCAGCAGTGAATCGAGGACCTTACCCCTCCACTTT.

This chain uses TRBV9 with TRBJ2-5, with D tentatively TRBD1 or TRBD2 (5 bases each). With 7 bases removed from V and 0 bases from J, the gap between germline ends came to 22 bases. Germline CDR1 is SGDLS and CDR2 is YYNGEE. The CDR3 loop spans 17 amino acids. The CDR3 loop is CASQRGGGGFDQETQYF. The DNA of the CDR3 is TGTGCCAGCCAGAGGGGCGGCGGTGGCTTTGACCAAGAGACCCAGTACTTC. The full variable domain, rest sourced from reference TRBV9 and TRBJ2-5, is DSGVTQTPKHLITATGQRVTLRCSPRSGDLSVYWYQQSLDQGLQFLIQYYNGEERAKGNILERFSAQQFPDLHSELNLSSLELGDSALYFCASQRGGGGFDQETQYFGPGTRLLVL.

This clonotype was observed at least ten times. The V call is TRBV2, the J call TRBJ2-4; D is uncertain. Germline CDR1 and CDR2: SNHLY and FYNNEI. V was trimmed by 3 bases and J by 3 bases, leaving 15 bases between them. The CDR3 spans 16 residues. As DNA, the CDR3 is TGTGCCAGCAGTGATTTAATTGGGGTAATCAAAAACATTCAGTACTTC. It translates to CASSDLIGVIKNIQYF. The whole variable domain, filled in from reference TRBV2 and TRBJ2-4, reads EPEVTQTPSHQVTQMGQEVILRCVPISNHLYFYWYRQILGQKVEFLVSFYNNEISEKSEIFDDQFSVERPDGSNFTLKIRSTKLEDSAMYFCASSDLIGVIKNIQYFGAGTRLSVL.

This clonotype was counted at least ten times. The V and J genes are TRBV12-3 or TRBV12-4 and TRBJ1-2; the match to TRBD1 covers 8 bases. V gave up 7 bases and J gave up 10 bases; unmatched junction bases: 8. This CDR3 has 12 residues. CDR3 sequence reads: CASTRTGTVYTF. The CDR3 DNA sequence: TGTGCCAGCACCCGGACAGGGACGGTCTACACCTTC.

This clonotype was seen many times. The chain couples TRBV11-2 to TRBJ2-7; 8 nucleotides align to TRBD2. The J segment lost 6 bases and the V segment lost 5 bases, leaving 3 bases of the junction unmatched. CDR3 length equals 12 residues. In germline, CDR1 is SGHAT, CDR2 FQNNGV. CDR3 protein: CASSTSGSEQYF. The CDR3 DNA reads TGTGCCAGCAGCACGAGCGGGAGCGAGCAGTACTTC.

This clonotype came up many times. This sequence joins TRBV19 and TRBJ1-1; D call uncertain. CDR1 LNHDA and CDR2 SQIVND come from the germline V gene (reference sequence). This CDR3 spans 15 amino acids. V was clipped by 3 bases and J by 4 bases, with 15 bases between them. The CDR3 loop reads CASSINRGSRTEAFF. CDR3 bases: TGTGCCAGTAGTATTAATCGGGGTTCCCGCACTGAAGCTTTCTTT.

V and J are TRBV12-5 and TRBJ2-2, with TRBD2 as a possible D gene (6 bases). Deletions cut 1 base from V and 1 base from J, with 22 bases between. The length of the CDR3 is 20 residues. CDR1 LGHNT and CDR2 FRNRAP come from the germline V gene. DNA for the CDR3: TGTGCTAGTGGTTTGGCACTAATTCGGAGGGATTTTTTGAACACCGGGGAGCTGTTTTTT. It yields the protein CASGLALIRRDFLNTGELFF.

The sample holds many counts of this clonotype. The CDR3 spells CASSITGTGNEQYF. Here the CDR3 DNA reads TGTGCCAGTAGTATTACCGGGACAGGGAACGAGCAGTACTTC. J is TRBJ2-7 and V is TRBV19; 9 bases are a match to TRBD1. Trimming cost V 3 bases and J 5 bases; bases outside gene matches: 5. CDR1 is LNHDA and CDR2 is SQIVND in the germline V gene (reference sequence). The CDR3 extends over 14 amino acids. The whole variable domain, remainder taken from reference TRBV19 and TRBJ2-7, is DGGITQSPKYLFRKEGQNVTLSCEQNLNHDAMYWYRQDPGQGLRLIYYSQIVNDFQKGDIAEGYSVSREKKESFPLTVTSAQKNPTAFYLCASSITGTGNEQYFGPGTRLTVT.

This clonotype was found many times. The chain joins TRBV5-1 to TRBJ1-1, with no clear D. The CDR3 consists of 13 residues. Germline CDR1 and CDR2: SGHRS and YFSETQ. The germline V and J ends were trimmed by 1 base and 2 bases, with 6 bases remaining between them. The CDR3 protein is CASSLWANTEAFF. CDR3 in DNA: TGCGCCAGCAGCTTGTGGGCAAACACTGAAGCTTTCTTT.

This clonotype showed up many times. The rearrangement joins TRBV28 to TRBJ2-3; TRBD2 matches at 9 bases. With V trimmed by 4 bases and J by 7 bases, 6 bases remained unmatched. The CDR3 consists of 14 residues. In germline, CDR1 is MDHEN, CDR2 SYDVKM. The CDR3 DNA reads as TGTGCCAGCAGTTCACCGGGACTAGCAAATACGCAGTATTTT. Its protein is CASSSPGLANTQYF.

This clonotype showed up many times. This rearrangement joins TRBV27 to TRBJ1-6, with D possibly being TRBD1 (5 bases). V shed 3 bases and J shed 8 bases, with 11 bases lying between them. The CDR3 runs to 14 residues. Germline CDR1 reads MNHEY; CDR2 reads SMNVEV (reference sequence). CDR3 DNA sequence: TGTGCCAGCAGTTTGAAAGGGGTTTATTCACCCCTCCACTTT. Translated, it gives CASSLKGVYSPLHF.

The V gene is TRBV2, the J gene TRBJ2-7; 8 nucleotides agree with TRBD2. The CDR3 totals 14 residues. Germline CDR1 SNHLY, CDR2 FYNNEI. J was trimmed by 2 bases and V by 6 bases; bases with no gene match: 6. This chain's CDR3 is CASRASGGTYEQYF. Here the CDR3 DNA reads TGTGCCAGCAGGGCCAGCGGGGGTACCTACGAGCAGTACTTC.

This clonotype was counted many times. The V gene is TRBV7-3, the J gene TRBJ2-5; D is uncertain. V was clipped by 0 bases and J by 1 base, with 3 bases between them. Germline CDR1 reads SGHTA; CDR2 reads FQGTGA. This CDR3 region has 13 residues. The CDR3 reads CASSLTFQETQYF. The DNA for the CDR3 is TGTGCCAGCAGCTTAACTTTCCAAGAGACCCAGTACTTC. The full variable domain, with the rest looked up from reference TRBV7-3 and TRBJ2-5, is GAGVSQTPSNKVTEKGKYVELRCDPISGHTALYWYRQSLGQGPEFLIYFQGTGAADDSGLPNDRFFAVRPEGSVSTLKIQRTERGDSAVYLCASSLTFQETQYFGPGTRLLVL.

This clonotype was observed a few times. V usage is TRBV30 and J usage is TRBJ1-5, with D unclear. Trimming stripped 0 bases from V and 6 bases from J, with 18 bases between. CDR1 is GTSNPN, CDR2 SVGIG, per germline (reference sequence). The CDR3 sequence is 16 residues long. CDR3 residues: CAWSVYRGDHPQPQHF. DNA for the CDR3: TGTGCCTGGAGTGTATATCGTGGAGATCACCCTCAGCCCCAGCATTTT.

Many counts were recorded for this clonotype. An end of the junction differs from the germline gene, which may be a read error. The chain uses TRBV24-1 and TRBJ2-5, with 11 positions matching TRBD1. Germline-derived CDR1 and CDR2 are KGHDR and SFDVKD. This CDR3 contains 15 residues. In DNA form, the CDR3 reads TGTGTCACCAGTGTAGGACAGGGGGCTAGCGAGACCCAGTACTTC. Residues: CVTSVGQGASETQYF.

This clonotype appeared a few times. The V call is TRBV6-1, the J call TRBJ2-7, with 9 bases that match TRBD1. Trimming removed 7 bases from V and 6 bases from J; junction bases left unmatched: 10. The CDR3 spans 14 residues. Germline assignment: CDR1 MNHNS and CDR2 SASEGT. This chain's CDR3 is CASKKPGQGLEQYF. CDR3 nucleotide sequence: TGTGCCAGCAAAAAACCGGGACAGGGCCTCGAGCAGTACTTC.